This passage covers 22 T cell receptor beta chains from one sample sequenced in a study. TCRdb re-analysed the RT-PCR reads in MiXCR, keeping a single row per CDR3 protein. The repertoire holds about 680,000 distinct CDR3 sequences, over 12% seen once, with roughly 4% in the top ten. Sequencing was done on a sample of memory CD4+ T cells from blood. The receptors stem from a female donor in good health, serving as a healthy control.

This chain uses TRBV20-1 with TRBJ1-1; D might be TRBD1 (5 bases). The CDR3 extends over 15 amino acids. Per the germline V gene, CDR1 is DFQATT and CDR2 is SNEGSKA (reference sequence). V lost 0 bases and J 5 bases, leaving 16 bases between the germline ends. The CDR3 DNA reads TGCAGTGCTAGAGATCAGTTGGGGGGGAGGACTGAAGCTTTCTTT. It translates to CSARDQLGGRTEAFF.

This clonotype has more than one count but fewer than ten. The J gene is TRBJ2-5, the V gene TRBV7-2; D may match TRBD1 or TRBD2 (5 bases each). V was trimmed by 5 bases and J by 0 bases, leaving 13 bases between them. Germline V lookup: CDR1 SGHTA, CDR2 FQGNSA. There are 15 residues in the CDR3. The CDR3 spells CASSIRGTYQETQYF. DNA for the CDR3: TGTGCCAGCAGCATCCGAGGGACGTACCAAGAGACCCAGTACTTC.

This rearrangement joins TRBV10-3 to TRBJ1-5; D gene ambiguous. CDR1 and CDR2 (germline): ENHRY, SYGVKD. V lost 5 bases and J 4 bases, leaving 9 bases between the germline ends. The CDR3 consists of 13 residues. The CDR3 is CAISKDGNQPQHF. CDR3 in DNA: TGTGCCATCAGTAAGGACGGAAATCAGCCCCAGCATTTT.

This chain connects TRBV20-1 to TRBJ2-7; no firm D call. V lost 3 bases and J lost 3, with 15 bases in between. The CDR3 has 14 amino acids. Germline V lookup: CDR1 DFQATT, CDR2 SNEGSKA (reference sequence). DNA of the CDR3: TGCAGTGCTAGCCCGGAGTATTTTGTCTACGAGCAGTACTTC. Translated: CSASPEYFVYEQYF.

The CDR3 DNA reads as TGCGCCAGCAGCCAAGAGGGTCATTCAGGGGCCTACGAGCAGTACTTC. Translated: CASSQEGHSGAYEQYF. The chain employs TRBV4-1 and TRBJ2-7, with D maybe TRBD1 (6 bases). This CDR3 has 16 amino acids. The germline CDR1 and CDR2 sequences are MGHRA and YSYEKL. Trimming removed 0 bases at V and 2 bases at J, with 14 bases between.

V and J are TRBV3-1 and TRBJ2-7; TRBD1 agrees at 7 bases. The ends lost 1 base at V and 1 base at J; junction bases unmatched: 7. CDR1 and CDR2 from the germline V gene are LGHDT and YNNKEL (reference sequence). The CDR3 is 16 residues long. CDR3 DNA: TGTGCCAGCAGCCAAGGGGCCCCGGGACAGTCCTACGAGCAGTACTTC. Translation gives CASSQGAPGQSYEQYF.

This chain links TRBV20-1 with TRBJ1-4, with 7 bases identical to TRBD1. CDR1 is DFQATT and CDR2 is SNEGSKA in the germline V gene (reference sequence). The CDR3 extends over 14 amino acids. V was pared by 6 bases and J by 7 bases, with 11 bases of the junction left unmatched. CDR3 in DNA: TGCAGTGCCCAACCATACAGGGGTGGTGAAAAACTGTTTTTT. Translation gives CSAQPYRGGEKLFF.

V is TRBV20-1 and J is TRBJ2-3, with 15 positions matching TRBD2. CDR3 size: 15 residues. From germline, CDR1 is DFQATT and CDR2 SNEGSKA (reference sequence). V lost 6 bases and J lost 5; bases outside the gene matches: 6. The CDR3, as DNA: TGCAGTGCGGTACCGGGACTAGCGGGAGGAGATACGCAGTATTTT. Encoded protein: CSAVPGLAGGDTQYF.

CDR3 sequence: CASSRGWTGGHYNEQFF. The CDR3, as DNA: TGTGCCAGTAGTCGGGGCTGGACGGGAGGTCACTACAATGAGCAGTTCTTC. The chain carries TRBV19 and TRBJ2-1, with TRBD2 matching 7 bases. This CDR3 is 17 amino acids long. V was clipped by 5 bases and J by 3 bases; unmatched bases: 13. Germline CDR1 reads LNHDA; CDR2 reads SQIVND (reference sequence).

This clonotype came up many times. V usage is TRBV11-2 and J usage is TRBJ2-1; perhaps TRBD2 as D (6 bases). With 3 bases removed from V and 3 bases from J, the gap between germline ends came to 12 bases. This CDR3 has 15 amino acids. From germline, CDR1 is SGHAT and CDR2 FQNNGV. The chain's CDR3 is CASSLRGSGYNEQFF. The DNA of the CDR3 is TGTGCCAGCAGCTTGCGGGGCTCTGGCTACAATGAGCAGTTCTTC.

This clonotype was observed a handful of times. The chain links TRBV20-1 to TRBJ2-1, with TRBD2 matching 7 bases. Trimming cost V 3 bases and J 4 bases; bases outside gene matches: 9. Germline CDR1 is DFQATT and CDR2 is SNEGSKA (reference sequence). The length of the CDR3 is 15 residues. This chain's CDR3 is CSASHSGRKYNEQFF. The CDR3 nucleotides are TGCAGTGCTAGTCATAGCGGGCGAAAATACAATGAGCAGTTCTTC.

This clonotype occurred many times. The chain uses TRBV29-1 and TRBJ2-7, with 7 bases fitting TRBD2. CDR1 SQVTM and CDR2 ANQGSEA come from the germline V gene. The CDR3 extends over 14 amino acids. V shed 6 bases, J shed 6 bases, and the junction held 14 bases outside the gene matches. This CDR3 is CSVTSRRTRGEQYF. The CDR3 nucleotides read TGCAGCGTGACTAGCAGAAGGACTAGGGGCGAGCAGTACTTC.

This clonotype came up many times. The V call is TRBV4-2, the J call TRBJ2-7, with no clear D. Germline V gives CDR1 LGHNA, CDR2 YNFKEQ. The V gene lost 5 bases and the J gene lost 6 bases, with 17 bases spanning the gap. The CDR3 spans 14 residues. This chain's CDR3 is CASSDPQSYSEQYF. In DNA form, the CDR3 reads TGTGCCAGCAGCGATCCCCAGAGTTATAGCGAGCAGTACTTC.

This chain links TRBV7-2 with TRBJ1-3; 7 bases line up with TRBD1. V lost 0 bases to trimming and J lost 16 bases; unmatched junction nucleotides: 6. Germline-derived CDR1 and CDR2 are SGHTA and FQGNSA. The CDR3 covers 12 residues. For the CDR3, the DNA is TGTGCCAGCAGCTTAGCCAACGGGGACAGTTATTTT. Its protein product is CASSLANGDSYF.

The chain uses TRBV30 and TRBJ2-4, with D unresolved. V lost 5 bases to trimming and J lost 0 bases, with 14 bases between them. Germline CDR1 reads GTSNPN; CDR2 reads SVGIG (reference sequence). The CDR3 totals 15 residues. The chain's CDR3 is CAWGPVRVAKNIQYF. CDR3 nucleotides: TGTGCCTGGGGACCCGTACGGGTAGCCAAAAACATTCAGTACTTC.

This chain connects TRBV10-3 to TRBJ2-7, with TRBD1 identical over 9 bases. The CDR3 has 14 residues. V gave up 8 bases and J gave up 2 bases; unmatched junction bases: 7. Germline V gene data show CDR1 as ENHRY and CDR2 as SYGVKD. The CDR3 is CAIRRDRETYEQYF. CDR3 DNA: TGTGCCATCCGACGGGACAGGGAGACCTACGAGCAGTACTTC.

This clonotype has a handful of counts. The chain employs TRBV20-1 and TRBJ2-2; maybe TRBD2 (5 bases). The ends were cut back, 6 bases at V and 1 base at J, with 15 bases in the middle. The germline V gene encodes CDR1 DFQATT and CDR2 SNEGSKA (reference sequence). The CDR3 length is 15 residues. In DNA, the CDR3 is TGCAGTGCCCCCTCGGCGGGCTTGAACACCGGGGAGCTGTTTTTT. Its protein product is CSAPSAGLNTGELFF.

This clonotype was picked up a small number of times. CDR3 sequence reads: CATTQGPNTGELFF. The CDR3 DNA sequence: TGTGCCACGACCCAAGGGCCGAACACCGGGGAGCTGTTTTTT. The J gene is TRBJ2-2, the V gene TRBV5-6, with D unclear. Trimming took 9 bases from V and 0 from J, leaving 12 bases between them. This CDR3 has 14 amino acids. Germline values: CDR1 SGHDT, CDR2 YYEEEE.

This CDR3 is CASSFGSGRWETQYF. CDR3 DNA sequence: TGTGCCAGCAGCTTTGGTAGCGGGAGATGGGAGACCCAGTACTTC. The chain joins TRBV5-6 to TRBJ2-5; 9 nucleotides line up with TRBD2. There are 15 residues in the CDR3. Unmatched junction bases numbered 7, after V lost 2 bases and J lost 5 bases. Germline values: CDR1 SGHDT, CDR2 YYEEEE.

This clonotype has more than one count but fewer than ten. As DNA, the CDR3 is TGTGCCACCAGCCGTAGCCCCCTCTACGAGCAGTACTTC. Amino acid sequence: CATSRSPLYEQYF. The chain carries TRBV15 and TRBJ2-7; D unclear. The germline gives CDR1 LNHNV, CDR2 YYDKDF (reference sequence). CDR3 length: 13 amino acids. The ends were cut back, 5 bases at V and 3 bases at J, with 11 bases in the middle.

V and J are TRBV20-1 and TRBJ2-3, with D tentatively TRBD1 or TRBD2 (5 bases each). Per the germline V gene, CDR1 is DFQATT and CDR2 is SNEGSKA (reference sequence). V was trimmed by 4 bases and J by 0 bases, leaving 20 bases between them. This CDR3 is built from 17 residues. CDR3 sequence: CSANLIRDGSSTDTQYF. The CDR3 DNA follows: TGCAGTGCTAATTTAATACGGGACGGCTCAAGCACAGATACGCAGTATTTT.

The CDR3 reads CASSSPSRTSGDQETQYF. CDR3 sequence (DNA): TGTGCCAGCAGTTCCCCATCCCGGACTAGCGGGGACCAAGAGACCCAGTACTTC. The V gene is TRBV12-3 or TRBV12-4, the J gene TRBJ2-5; TRBD2 agrees at 12 bases. CDR3 size: 18 residues. V shed 4 bases and J 0 bases; nucleotides not matched to a gene: 9.